The TCR beta chain under discussion was sequenced for a study of blood T cell repertoires in COVID-19 (dated by TCRdb to the early 2020s). Broadly, across the study: Samples covering the acute and convalescent phases of COVID-19 were provided by collaborators in the United States, Italy and Spain. Where available, HLA class I and class II types were taken from metadata supplied by the sample provider and were not determined by assay-based typing. The material from the prospective study consisted of cDNA or gDNA derived from T cells, B-cell-depleted T cells, or PBMCs. Deeply sampled blood TCRbeta repertoires from subjects exposed to, actively infected with, or recovered from COVID-19 were included in the dataset. Sample metadata almost always included a de-identified subject ID, COVID-19 status, age in years and sex. The samples were drawn from the first 160 participants of the ongoing ImmuneRACE study and from 1,254 subjects provided by 6 global collaborators. A freely available public database, intended as a resource for researchers studying the immune response to SARS-CoV-2, is where the repertoires were released. Results the study describes overall, beyond this receptor: The amount of clinical and demographic metadata varied by source and participant and was provided uncurated.

The immunoSEQ Assay, a bias-controlled multiplex PCR, was used to amplify TCRbeta CDR3 regions from genomic DNA. In the original analysis: Nucleated cell counts per sample were estimated from amplification of reference gene primers within the assay. Sequence reads were collapsed and filtered to measure the absolute abundance of every unique TCRbeta CDR3 rearrangement. For each sample, productive Simpson clonality was calculated by taking the square root of Simpson's diversity index across productive rearrangements. Drawn from immuneACCESS, this table holds only the in-frame rearrangements with V and J called that TCRdb kept. Clones are partly lost; checked studies trace under half to an unresolved V gene and leave the rest unexplained. The V and J calls and clone size were taken over from that table, and D and trimming were inferred from the DNA. Here the sample has approximately 250,000 clones; around 80% occur a single time. Of the sample, 4% to 5% is held by the ten largest clones.

Concerning this clone: Its antigen specificity is not known. Base qualities were left out, and no much larger clone turns up one base away.

The collaborating institutions used their own protocols to collect whole blood in K2EDTA tubes. For TCRbeta analysis, collaborators shipped samples in one of three forms: frozen whole blood, isolated PBMCs, or DNA extracted from either of those sample types. This sequence originates from a man in his 60s with acute or convalescent COVID-19. The sample taken for sequencing was peripheral blood.

The CDR3 region: CASSREQGISETNTGELFF. The nucleotides read TGTGCCAGCAGTAGGGAACAGGGCATTTCGGAAACGAACACCGGGGAGCTGTTTTTT. The sequence links TRBV28 to TRBJ2-2; the best D guess is TRBD1, with 6 bases matching. Via the germline V gene, CDR1 is MDHEN and CDR2 SYDVKM. V is clipped by 5 bases and J by 0 bases, and the sequence between their germline boundaries is 22 bases long. Taken from cysteine to phenylalanine, the CDR3 has 19 residues. Just CDR3 DNA is preserved here, 57 bases in frame from base 1.